Below, 16 T cell receptor beta chains from the same sample are listed, as sequenced in a study of CD8 T cells in cerebrospinal fluid in Alzheimer's disease. TCRdb re-called the 10x single-cell sequencing reads; every CDR3 protein appears as one record, without DNA. The listing contains approximately 1,500 distinct CDR3 sequences. Sequencing used cerebrospinal fluid. These receptor sequences come from a human donor with mild cognitive impairment.

This clonotype is called medium-sized based on its frequency. The chain is built from TRBV24-1 and TRBJ1-1; TCRdb names TRBD1, which stays unverified in the absence of DNA. CDR1 and CDR2 from the germline V gene are KGHDR and SFDVKD. The CDR3 totals 14 residues. The CDR3 here is CATSAPGMNTEAFF.

This clonotype is identified as medium-sized from frequency. Here the CDR3 reads CASSSQGATQPQHF. V and J are TRBV2 and TRBJ1-5; TCRdb names TRBD1, which stays unverified in the absence of DNA. This CDR3 contains 14 residues. Germline V CDR1 and CDR2: SNHLY, FYNNEI. The full variable domain, in which reference TRBV2 and TRBJ1-5 provide the parts outside the CDR3, is EPEVTQTPSHQVTQMGQEVILRCVPISNHLYFYWYRQILGQKVEFLVSFYNNEISEKSEIFDDQFSVERPDGSNFTLKIRSTKLEDSAMYFCASSSQGATQPQHFGDGTRLSIL.

This clonotype is large by frequency. The chain joins TRBV5-1 to TRBJ1-1; the D call of TRBD1 rests on TCRdb alone, since no DNA is present to check it. The CDR3 extends over 15 amino acids. Germline V gene data show CDR1 as SGHRS and CDR2 as YFSETQ. CDR3 residues: CASSFFQGKNTEAFF.

This clonotype shows up as medium-sized by frequency. The chain carries TRBV3-1 and TRBJ2-3. CDR3 length: 15 amino acids. Germline lookup yields CDR1 LGHDT and CDR2 YNNKEL (reference sequence). The CDR3 here is CASSQRVSSTDTQYF.

This clonotype shows up as medium-sized by frequency. CDR3: CASSVGRTGLYEQYF. The chain employs TRBV9 and TRBJ2-7; TCRdb outputs TRBD1, but without DNA this stays unchecked. CDR3 length equals 15 residues. Germline V gene lookup returns CDR1 SGDLS and CDR2 YYNGEE. Drawing the rest from reference TRBV9 and TRBJ2-7, the complete variable domain is DSGVTQTPKHLITATGQRVTLRCSPRSGDLSVYWYQQSLDQGLQFLIQYYNGEERAKGNILERFSAQQFPDLHSELNLSSLELGDSALYFCASSVGRTGLYEQYFGPGTRLTVT.

This clonotype is labeled medium-sized based on frequency. The chain uses TRBV5-6 and TRBJ1-6; checking the TCRdb D call of TRBD1 is not possible without DNA. This CDR3 is 17 amino acids long. CDR1 and CDR2 (germline): SGHDT, YYEEEE. The CDR3 is CASSADSTSSYNSPLHF.

By frequency, this clonotype is medium-sized. CDR3: CATDAGGARNEQFF. The chain recombines TRBV2 with TRBJ2-1; TCRdb gives TRBD1 as the D gene, but with no DNA this cannot be confirmed. Germline CDR1 reads SNHLY; CDR2 reads FYNNEI. The CDR3 runs to 14 residues. Full variable domain (missing parts from reference TRBV2 and TRBJ2-1): EPEVTQTPSHQVTQMGQEVILRCVPISNHLYFYWYRQILGQKVEFLVSFYNNEISEKSEIFDDQFSVERPDGSNFTLKIRSTKLEDSAMYFCATDAGGARNEQFFGPGTRLTVL.

Measured by frequency, this clonotype is medium-sized. V is TRBV20-1 and J is TRBJ1-2; the TRBD1 assignment by TCRdb is unverifiable without DNA. The V gene's germline CDR1 is DFQATT and CDR2 SNEGSKA (reference sequence). This CDR3 comprises 12 residues. The CDR3 spells CSALRGVGGYTF.

Considering frequency, this clonotype is medium-sized (0.01 to 0.1%). This chain links TRBV27 with TRBJ2-2; no DNA is available, so the TRBD2 call from TCRdb remains unchecked. In germline, CDR1 is MNHEY, CDR2 SMNVEV (reference sequence). This CDR3 comprises 15 residues. The chain's CDR3 is CASSLLAGVPGELFF.

This clonotype counts as medium-sized (0.01 to 0.1%) by frequency. The chain recombines TRBV19 with TRBJ1-5; TCRdb's assignment of TRBD1 cannot be checked, as there is no DNA. The CDR3 sequence is 15 residues long. Germline V lookup: CDR1 LNHDA, CDR2 SQIVND (reference sequence). The CDR3 here is CASMEGDRVAQPQHF.

By frequency, this clonotype is medium-sized (0.01 to 0.1%). The rearrangement joins TRBV4-1 to TRBJ2-2; TCRdb selects TRBD1, and the lack of DNA leaves this call unchecked. The CDR3 length is 17 residues. Germline V gene sequence: CDR1 MGHRA, CDR2 YSYEKL. CDR3 loop: CASSQDRGRSGSGELFF.

This clonotype is identified as medium-sized from frequency. The chain uses TRBV6-6 and TRBJ1-1; TCRdb designates TRBD1, a call that cannot be tested without DNA. CDR1 is MNHNY, CDR2 SVGAGI, per germline (reference sequence). The CDR3 totals 15 residues. CDR3 loop: CASSYSGGMNTEAFF.

This clonotype is deemed large by its frequency. The rearrangement links TRBV2 to TRBJ2-2; there is no DNA to check the TCRdb D call of TRBD1. The CDR3 runs to 14 residues. CDR1 is SNHLY, CDR2 FYNNEI, per germline. CDR3 sequence: CASSAQGWTGELFF.

By frequency, this clonotype is large. The chain employs TRBV11-2 and TRBJ1-1; the D call from TCRdb, TRBD1, cannot be confirmed without DNA. The CDR3 has 17 residues. Looked up from germline, CDR1 is SGHAT and CDR2 is FQNNGV. CDR3 amino acids: CASSSESGTGMNTEAFF. Full variable domain (rest looked up from reference TRBV11-2 and TRBJ1-1): EAGVAQSPRYKIIEKRQSVAFWCNPISGHATLYWYQQILGQGPKLLIQFQNNGVVDDSQLPKDRFSAERLKGVDSTLKIQPAKLEDSAVYLCASSSESGTGMNTEAFFGQGTRLTVV.

Considering frequency, this clonotype is medium-sized. The V gene is TRBV3-1, the J gene TRBJ2-5; as DNA is missing, the TRBD1 call by TCRdb cannot be tested. Germline-derived CDR1 and CDR2 are LGHDT and YNNKEL (reference sequence). CDR3 size: 15 residues. The CDR3 spells CASSQGTGGQETQYF.

This clonotype is deemed medium-sized by its frequency. The chain joins TRBV3-1 to TRBJ2-7; lacking DNA, the TRBD1 call made by TCRdb goes unchecked. CDR1 is LGHDT and CDR2 is YNNKEL in the germline V gene (reference sequence). This CDR3 is 13 amino acids long. CDR3 residues: CASSPWTAYEQYF.